In its sample, the clone carrying this T cell receptor beta chain was seen a few times. The data are from a study of patients and donors after allogeneic stem cell transplantation. TCRdb re-analysed the RT-PCR reads in MiXCR, keeping a single row per CDR3 protein. The sample carries around 240,000 distinct CDR3 sequences, 12% to 15% recorded once. The germline CDR1 and CDR2 sequences are KGHSH and LQKENI. This CDR3 is built from 18 residues. V lost 3 bases, J lost 1 base, and 10 bases stayed unmatched. The sequence was collected from a human donor who was either an allogeneic HSCT recipient or a stem cell or donor lymphocyte infusion donor (not recorded which). It is not recorded whose cells these are; they may come from a transplant donor. The sample was blood, either unsorted or a sorted T cell fraction (not recorded which). The chain has TRBV18 and TRBJ2-3, with 10 bases identical to TRBD2. The CDR3 here is CASSPWASGSKRTDTQYF. The CDR3 region has the DNA TGTGCCAGCTCACCTTGGGCTAGCGGGAGTAAACGCACAGATACGCAGTATTTT.